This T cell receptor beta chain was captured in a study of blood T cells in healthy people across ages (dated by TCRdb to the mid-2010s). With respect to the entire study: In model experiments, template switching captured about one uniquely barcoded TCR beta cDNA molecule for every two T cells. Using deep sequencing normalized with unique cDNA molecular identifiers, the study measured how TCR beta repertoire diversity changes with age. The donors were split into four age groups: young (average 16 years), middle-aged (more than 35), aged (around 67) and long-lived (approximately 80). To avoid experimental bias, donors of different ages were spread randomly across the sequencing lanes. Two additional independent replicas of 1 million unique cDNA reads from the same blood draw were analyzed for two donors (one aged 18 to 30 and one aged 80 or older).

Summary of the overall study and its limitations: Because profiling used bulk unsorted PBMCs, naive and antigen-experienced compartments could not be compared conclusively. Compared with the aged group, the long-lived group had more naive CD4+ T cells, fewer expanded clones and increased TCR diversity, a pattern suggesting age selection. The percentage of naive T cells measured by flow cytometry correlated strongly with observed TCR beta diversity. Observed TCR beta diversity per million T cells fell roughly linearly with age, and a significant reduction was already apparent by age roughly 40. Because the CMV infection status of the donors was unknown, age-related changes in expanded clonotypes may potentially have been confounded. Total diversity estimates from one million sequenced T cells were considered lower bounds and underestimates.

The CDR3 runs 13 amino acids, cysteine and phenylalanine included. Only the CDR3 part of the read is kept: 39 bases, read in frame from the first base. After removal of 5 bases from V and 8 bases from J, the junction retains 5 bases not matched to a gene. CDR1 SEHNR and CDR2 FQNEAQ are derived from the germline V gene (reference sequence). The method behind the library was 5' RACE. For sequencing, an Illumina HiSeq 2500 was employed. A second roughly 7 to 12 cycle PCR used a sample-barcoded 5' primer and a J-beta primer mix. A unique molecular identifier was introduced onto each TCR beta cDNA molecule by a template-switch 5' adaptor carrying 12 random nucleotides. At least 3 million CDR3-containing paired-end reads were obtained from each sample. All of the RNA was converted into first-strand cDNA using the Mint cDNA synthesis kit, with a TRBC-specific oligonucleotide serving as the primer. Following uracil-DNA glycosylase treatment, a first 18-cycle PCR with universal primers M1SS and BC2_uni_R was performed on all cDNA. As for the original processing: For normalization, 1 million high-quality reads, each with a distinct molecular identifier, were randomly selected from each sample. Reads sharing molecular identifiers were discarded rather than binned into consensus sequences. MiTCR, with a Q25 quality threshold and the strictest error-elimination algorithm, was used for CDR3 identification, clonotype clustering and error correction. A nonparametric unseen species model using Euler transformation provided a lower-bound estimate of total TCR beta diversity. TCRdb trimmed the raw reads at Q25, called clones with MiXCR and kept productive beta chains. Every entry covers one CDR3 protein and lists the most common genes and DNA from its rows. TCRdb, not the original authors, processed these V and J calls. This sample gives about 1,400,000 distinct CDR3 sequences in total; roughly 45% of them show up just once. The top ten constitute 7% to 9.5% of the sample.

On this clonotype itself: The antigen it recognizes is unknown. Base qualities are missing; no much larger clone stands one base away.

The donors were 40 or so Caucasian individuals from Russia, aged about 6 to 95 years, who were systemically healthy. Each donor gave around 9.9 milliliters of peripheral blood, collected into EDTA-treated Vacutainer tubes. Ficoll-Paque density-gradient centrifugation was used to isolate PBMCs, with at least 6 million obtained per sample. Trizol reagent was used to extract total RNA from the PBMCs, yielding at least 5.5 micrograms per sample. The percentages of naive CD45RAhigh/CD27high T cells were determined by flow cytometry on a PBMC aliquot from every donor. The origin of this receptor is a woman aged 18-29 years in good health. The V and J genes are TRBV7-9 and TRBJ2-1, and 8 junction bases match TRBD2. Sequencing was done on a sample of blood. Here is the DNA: TGTGCCAGCAGCAGGACTAGCATCTATGAGCAGTTCTTC. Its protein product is CASSRTSIYEQFF.